This TCR beta chain was captured in a study of shared clonotypes between healthy human individuals. The study's findings and limits: Clonotypes not shared had lower generation probabilities than those common to all four donors. Naive subsets generally exceeded memory subsets in estimated richness.

Assay execution took place at the deep level. Measured with immunoSEQ multiplex PCR; TCRdb has only the in-frame clones, and not every one. The table records about 2 million clones, 85% to 95% of them present only once. This CDR3 is built from 14 residues. Trimming cost V 6 bases and J 8 bases; bases outside gene matches: 9. From germline, CDR1 is WSHSY and CDR2 SAAADI. On this clone itself: Antigen unknown.

CD45RO-negative, CCR7-selected cells formed the naive CD8 fraction, which excluded terminally differentiated effector memory CD45RA+ cells. Donors were healthy HIV-negative adults without recent acute infections or vaccinations. The chain couples TRBV10-2 to TRBJ2-1; TRBD1 matches at 8 bases. This clonotype was obtained from a man younger than 35 in good health. The sample comprised naive CD8+ T cells sorted from blood. The CDR3 DNA reads as TGCGCCAGCAGAGCTTTAGACAGGGGCGATGAGCAGTTCTTC. This translates into CASRALDRGDEQFF.